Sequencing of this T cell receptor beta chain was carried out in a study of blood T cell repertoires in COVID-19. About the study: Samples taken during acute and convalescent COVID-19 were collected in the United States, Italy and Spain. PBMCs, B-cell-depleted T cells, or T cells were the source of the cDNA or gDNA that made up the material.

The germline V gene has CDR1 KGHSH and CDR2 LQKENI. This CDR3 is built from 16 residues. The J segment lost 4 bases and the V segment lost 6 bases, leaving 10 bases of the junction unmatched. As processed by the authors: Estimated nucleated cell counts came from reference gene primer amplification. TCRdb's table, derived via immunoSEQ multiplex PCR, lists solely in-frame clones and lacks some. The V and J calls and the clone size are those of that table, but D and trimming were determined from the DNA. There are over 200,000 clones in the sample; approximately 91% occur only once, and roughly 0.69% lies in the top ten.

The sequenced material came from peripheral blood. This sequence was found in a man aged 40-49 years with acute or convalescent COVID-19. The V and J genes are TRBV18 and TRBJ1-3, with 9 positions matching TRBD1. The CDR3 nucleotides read TGTGCCAGCTCCCTGACAGGGGGAGGTAGAGGAAACACCATATATTTT. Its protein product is CASSLTGGGRGNTIYF.